Listed here are 27 T cell receptor beta chains from one sample, sequenced in a study of OX40 agonist ivuxolimab in advanced cancers. Produced via immunoSEQ multiplex PCR; TCRdb's table is partial and in-frame only. The profile shows 80,000 or so clones, 84% of them singletons. The sequencing here drew on CD4+ or CD8+ T cells sorted from blood, taken in a trial of the OX40 agonist ivuxolimab. The receptors here all came from an adult with an advanced solid tumor such as melanoma, head and neck, liver or kidney cancer.

The CDR3 reads CASSPPKRAGVNQPQHF. The CDR3 DNA follows: TGTGCCAGCTCACCACCCAAGCGGGCAGGAGTGAATCAGCCCCAGCATTTT. The rearrangement joins TRBV18 to TRBJ1-5; D gene ambiguous. CDR3 length equals 17 residues. V dropped 0 bases and J dropped 4 bases, with 16 bases sitting between them. Germline-derived CDR1 and CDR2 are KGHSH and LQKENI.

This sequence joins TRBV7-8 and TRBJ1-2; D gene uncertain. Looked up from germline, CDR1 is SGHVS and CDR2 is FQNEAQ. The germline V and J ends were trimmed by 1 base and 0 bases, with 9 bases remaining between them. The CDR3 consists of 15 residues. This CDR3 reads CASSLGPLTNYGYTF. CDR3 coding DNA: TGTGCCAGCAGCTTAGGCCCGCTCACTAACTATGGCTACACCTTC.

V usage is TRBV5-6 and J usage is TRBJ2-3; possibly TRBD1 for D (5 bases). Trimming took 0 bases from V and 3 from J, leaving 14 bases between them. Germline V gene lookup returns CDR1 SGHDT and CDR2 YYEEEE. The CDR3 runs 16 residues. The CDR3, as DNA: TGTGCCAGCAGCTTGGCCGTAGGGGTCTCTACAGATACGCAGTATTTT. Amino acid sequence: CASSLAVGVSTDTQYF.

The CDR3 DNA reads as TGTGCCAGCAGCCCCGACAGGGGTGGCTACAATGAGCAGTTCTTC. Translated: CASSPDRGGYNEQFF. The chain has TRBV5-4 and TRBJ2-1; TRBD1 aligns across 8 bases. The CDR3 length is 15 residues. V lost 4 bases, J lost 3 bases, and 6 bases stayed unmatched. Germline V gives CDR1 SGHNT, CDR2 YYREEE (reference sequence).

This chain links TRBV5-1 with TRBJ2-7; D is undetermined. This CDR3 region has 13 residues. Germline CDR1 reads SGHRS; CDR2 reads YFSETQ. V gave up 0 bases and J gave up 7 bases, with 11 bases separating them. CDR3: CASSLDSFLEQYF. In DNA form, the CDR3 reads TGCGCCAGCAGCTTGGACTCTTTTTTGGAGCAGTACTTC.

The genes are TRBV4-3 and TRBJ2-7; TRBD2 aligns across 7 bases. The CDR3 length is 15 residues. The V and J ends lost 0 bases and 6 bases, in that order; junction bases with no gene match: 8. Germline CDR1 and CDR2: LGHNA and YSLEER. The CDR3 bases are TGCGCCAGCAGCCAAGATTTGGCGGGAGCCCTCGAGCAGTACTTC. Translated, it gives CASSQDLAGALEQYF.

Comment on this clone: The junction does not match germline at one end; this may be a read error. The V gene is TRBV14, the J gene TRBJ2-2, with TRBD2 matching 9 bases. This CDR3 region has 20 residues. CDR1 SGHDN and CDR2 FVKESK come from the germline V gene. The CDR3 sequence is CASSQDRGYRGLAGPGELFF. CDR3 nucleotides: TGTGCCAGCAGCCAAGATAGGGGATACAGGGGCCTAGCGGGACCCGGAGAGCTGTTTTTT.

This clone showed up many times. The rearrangement links TRBV2 to TRBJ1-2, with a weak D call TRBD1 (6 bases). V shed 2 bases and J shed 4 bases, with 14 bases lying between them. The CDR3 loop spans 15 amino acids. Per the germline V gene, CDR1 is SNHLY and CDR2 is FYNNEI. The CDR3 here is CASSEYREETYGYTF. The CDR3 DNA reads TGTGCCAGCAGTGAATACAGGGAAGAAACCTATGGCTACACCTTC.

This clone has a single count. The gene calls are TRBV9 and TRBJ2-1; 10 nucleotides align to TRBD2. The CDR3 covers 16 residues. V lost 2 bases and J lost 1; bases outside the gene matches: 3. The germline V gene encodes CDR1 SGDLS and CDR2 YYNGEE. In nucleotides, the CDR3 is TGTGCCAGCAGCGTCCCTAGCGGGGGTTCCTACAATGAGCAGTTCTTC. Encoded protein: CASSVPSGGSYNEQFF.

The V and J genes are TRBV11-2 and TRBJ2-5; 9 positions agree with TRBD2. Germline V gene data show CDR1 as SGHAT and CDR2 as FQNNGV. CDR3 length equals 16 residues. The ends lost 1 base at V and 5 bases at J; junction bases unmatched: 8. The CDR3 spells CASSLASGLAGETQYF. In DNA form, the CDR3 reads TGTGCCAGCAGCTTAGCTTCGGGACTAGCTGGGGAGACCCAGTACTTC. The whole variable domain, filled in from reference TRBV11-2 and TRBJ2-5, reads EAGVAQSPRYKIIEKRQSVAFWCNPISGHATLYWYQQILGQGPKLLIQFQNNGVVDDSQLPKDRFSAERLKGVDSTLKIQPAKLEDSAVYLCASSLASGLAGETQYFGPGTRLLVL.

The CDR3 protein is CASSPGTSGSLYEQYF. The DNA of the CDR3 is TGTGCCAGCTCACCAGGGACTAGCGGGAGCCTCTACGAGCAGTACTTC. This chain links TRBV18 with TRBJ2-7, with TRBD2 matching over 14 bases. CDR3 length: 16 residues. Trimming removed 2 bases from V and 3 bases from J; junction bases left unmatched: 3. Germline V gene data show CDR1 as KGHSH and CDR2 as LQKENI.

This chain links TRBV5-4 with TRBJ2-1, with D uncertain. This CDR3 has 16 residues. Trimming stripped 4 bases from V and 5 bases from J, with 19 bases between. CDR1 is SGHNT and CDR2 is YYREEE in the germline V gene (reference sequence). The CDR3 reads CASSPINPSSDNEQFF. As DNA, the CDR3 is TGTGCCAGCAGCCCTATTAACCCAAGCTCAGACAATGAGCAGTTCTTC. The whole variable domain, remainder taken from reference TRBV5-4 and TRBJ2-1, is ETGVTQSPTHLIKTRGQQVTLRCSSQSGHNTVSWYQQALGQGPQFIFQYYREEENGRGNFPPRFSGLQFPNYSSELNVNALELDDSALYLCASSPINPSSDNEQFFGPGTRLTVL.

The chain links TRBV5-4 to TRBJ2-2; 10 positions agree with TRBD1. V lost 3 bases and J lost 6; bases outside the gene matches: 5. This CDR3 has 15 residues. The germline V gene has CDR1 SGHNT and CDR2 YYREEE (reference sequence). Here the CDR3 DNA reads TGTGCCAGCAGCTGGGGACAGGGGTTAGCCGGGGAGCTGTTTTTT. It is translated as CASSWGQGLAGELFF.

The rearrangement links TRBV7-1 to TRBJ2-7, with 8 bases aligning to TRBD1. TRBV7-1 qualifies as an ORF whose function is uncertain. Trimming cost V 5 bases and J 2 bases; bases outside gene matches: 8. CDR3 size: 15 residues. The CDR3 here is CASSPSGGSAYEQYF. The DNA for the CDR3 is TGTGCCAGCAGCCCTTCAGGGGGCTCAGCCTACGAGCAGTACTTC.

The chain couples TRBV2 to TRBJ2-2, with TRBD1 as a possible D gene (6 bases). The germline CDR1 and CDR2 sequences are SNHLY and FYNNEI. This CDR3 contains 14 residues. V was pared by 4 bases and J by 4 bases, with 10 bases between. The CDR3 loop reads CASSVRTVTGELFF. Written as DNA, the CDR3 is TGTGCCAGCAGTGTTCGGACAGTCACCGGGGAGCTGTTTTTT.

This chain connects TRBV5-1 to TRBJ2-2; D is unresolved. The CDR3 has 15 residues. The germline V gene has CDR1 SGHRS and CDR2 YFSETQ. Trimming shortened V by 0 bases and J by 2 bases, and 8 bases separated the two germline ends. The CDR3 protein is CASSLDRPNTGELFF. The CDR3 DNA sequence: TGCGCCAGCAGCTTGGATCGGCCAAACACCGGGGAGCTGTTTTTT.

The rearrangement uses TRBV9 and TRBJ2-7; 7 nucleotides align to TRBD2. The germline gives CDR1 SGDLS, CDR2 YYNGEE. Unmatched junction bases numbered 9, after V lost 0 bases and J lost 6 bases. The CDR3 runs 15 residues. CDR3 sequence reads: CASSVEGGVLSEQYF. The CDR3 nucleotides read TGTGCCAGCAGCGTAGAGGGAGGGGTCCTCTCCGAGCAGTACTTC.

The J gene is TRBJ2-1, the V gene TRBV10-3; 8 bases line up with TRBD2. Germline assignment: CDR1 ENHRY and CDR2 SYGVKD. CDR3 length equals 17 residues. Trimming at V came to 4 bases and at J to 5 bases, leaving 13 bases not matched to a gene. CDR3 DNA: TGTGCCATCAGTGGGGTAGCGGGACACGGCCCAAACAATGAGCAGTTCTTC. It specifies CAISGVAGHGPNNEQFF.

The chain joins TRBV19 to TRBJ2-3; TRBD2 matches 13 bases. The germline gives CDR1 LNHDA, CDR2 SQIVND (reference sequence). The CDR3 has 21 residues. Germline trimming cut 1 base from V and 8 bases from J; bases unmatched to any gene: 21. The DNA for the CDR3 is TGTGCCAGTAGTATAGTTACTAGCGGGAGGGATTCTCGAGGCCTCCGGGGTACGCAGTATTTT. Amino acids: CASSIVTSGRDSRGLRGTQYF.

A remark on this clone: One junction end does not reproduce the germline sequence, and a read error may be involved. The chain has TRBV5-4 and TRBJ2-7, with D perhaps matching TRBD1 or TRBD2 (5 bases each). The CDR3 length is 14 residues. Germline CDR1 reads SGHNT; CDR2 reads YYREEE (reference sequence). The CDR3, as DNA: TGTGCCTGCAGCGGCCGGGACGGACCCAACGAGCAGTACTTC. Its translation: CACSGRDGPNEQYF.

The chain links TRBV19 to TRBJ2-7, with D possibly being TRBD1 or TRBD2 (5 bases each). The length of the CDR3 is 14 residues. CDR1 is LNHDA and CDR2 is SQIVND in the germline V gene (reference sequence). Trimming pared 6 bases from V and 0 bases from J, leaving 12 bases between. The CDR3 here is CASSSGTGSYEQYF. The CDR3 nucleotides read TGTGCCAGTAGCTCCGGGACGGGCTCCTACGAGCAGTACTTC.

The chain employs TRBV28 and TRBJ1-2, with 12 bases identical to TRBD1. Germline V gene lookup returns CDR1 MDHEN and CDR2 SYDVKM. The J segment lost 6 bases and the V segment lost 4 bases, leaving 9 bases of the junction unmatched. This CDR3 is built from 16 residues. The CDR3 DNA follows: TGTGCCAGCAGTTCCGAACCGGGACAGGGGGCGCATGGCTACACCTTC. As protein: CASSSEPGQGAHGYTF.

This clone has only a few counts. The genes are TRBV4-3 and TRBJ2-5; D perhaps matches TRBD1 (5 bases). CDR1 and CDR2 (germline): LGHNA, YSLEER. V was pared by 4 bases and J by 3 bases, with 9 bases between. The CDR3 runs 13 residues. CDR3 in amino acids: CASSRGTEETQYF. CDR3 DNA sequence: TGCGCCAGCAGCCGGGGCACGGAAGAGACCCAGTACTTC.

Remarks on this clone: Here the CDR3 omits its conserved ending phenylalanine or tryptophan, so a read error is the likely source. CDR3 coding DNA: TGTGCCAGCAGCTTAGACAGTGGGTCCTCACCCCTCCACCTT. It is translated as CASSLDSGSSPLHL. The V and J genes are TRBV7-9 and TRBJ1-6, with no clear D. Trimming removed 1 base at V and 10 bases at J, with 11 bases between. Germline V gene lookup returns CDR1 SEHNR and CDR2 FQNEAQ (reference sequence). The CDR3 runs 14 residues.

The DNA for the CDR3 is TGTGCCAGCTCACCATCCGTTGGAGCCCCCATCGCTAACTATGGCTACACCTTC. Amino acids: CASSPSVGAPIANYGYTF. The chain recombines TRBV18 with TRBJ1-2, with D unresolved. This CDR3 has 18 amino acids. V was clipped by 2 bases and J by 0 bases, with 19 bases between them. Germline CDR1 KGHSH, CDR2 LQKENI.

This chain links TRBV30 with TRBJ2-2, with D perhaps matching TRBD1 (8 bases). Germline V gene lookup returns CDR1 GTSNPN and CDR2 SVGIG (reference sequence). The CDR3 has 16 amino acids. V lost 4 bases, J lost 5 bases, and 20 bases lay in between. The DNA for the CDR3 is TGTGCCTGGACTGTACGTACAGGGGGGGGAACCGGGGAGCTGTTTTTT. This gives the protein CAWTVRTGGGTGELFF.

The rearrangement uses TRBV19 and TRBJ2-5, with 8 nucleotides matching TRBD2. Germline V gene sequence: CDR1 LNHDA, CDR2 SQIVND (reference sequence). With 6 bases clipped from V and 4 bases from J, the junction kept 16 bases outside the gene matches. CDR3 length: 17 amino acids. This chain's CDR3 is CASSRKKLQSGRETQYF. The CDR3 region has the DNA TGTGCCAGTAGCCGAAAGAAACTGCAGAGCGGGAGAGAGACCCAGTACTTC.